The text below deals with one T cell receptor (beta chain). V lost 5 bases, J lost 1 base, and 15 bases lay in between. The CDR3 length is 15 residues. Germline assignment: CDR1 SGHTA and CDR2 FQGNSA. The entry originates in a study of T cell repertoires in cytomegalovirus infection. TCRdb reprocessed the reads with MiXCR, giving one entry per CDR3 protein. The sample carries over 150,000 distinct CDR3 sequences, about a sixth recorded once. The sequence came from a human donor in good health (CMV status not recorded). Some clones in this sample may be carry-over from other donors' samples. The V call is TRBV7-2, the J call TRBJ2-7; D might be TRBD1 or TRBD2, each matching 5 bases. Sequences were obtained from CD8+ T cells from PBMCs. CDR3 residues: CASSGGPGISYEQYF. DNA for the CDR3: TGTGCCAGCAGCGGGGGTCCAGGGATATCCTACGAGCAGTACTTC.